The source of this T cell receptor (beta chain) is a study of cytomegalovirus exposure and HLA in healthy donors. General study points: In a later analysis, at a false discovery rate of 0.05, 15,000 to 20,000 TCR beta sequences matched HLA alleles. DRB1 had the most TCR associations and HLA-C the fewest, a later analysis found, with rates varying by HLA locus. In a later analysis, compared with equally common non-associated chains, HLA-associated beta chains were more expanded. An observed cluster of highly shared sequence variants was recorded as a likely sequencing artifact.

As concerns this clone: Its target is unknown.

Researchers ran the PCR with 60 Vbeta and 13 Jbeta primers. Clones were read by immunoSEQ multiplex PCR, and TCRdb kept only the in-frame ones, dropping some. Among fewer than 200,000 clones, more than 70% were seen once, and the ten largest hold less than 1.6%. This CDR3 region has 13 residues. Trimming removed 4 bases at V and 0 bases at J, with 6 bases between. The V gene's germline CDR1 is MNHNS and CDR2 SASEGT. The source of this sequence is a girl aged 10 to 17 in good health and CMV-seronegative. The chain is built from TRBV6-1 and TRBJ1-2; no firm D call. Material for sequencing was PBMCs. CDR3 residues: CASSVGANYGYTF. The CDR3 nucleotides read TGTGCCAGCAGTGTAGGAGCTAACTATGGCTACACCTTC.